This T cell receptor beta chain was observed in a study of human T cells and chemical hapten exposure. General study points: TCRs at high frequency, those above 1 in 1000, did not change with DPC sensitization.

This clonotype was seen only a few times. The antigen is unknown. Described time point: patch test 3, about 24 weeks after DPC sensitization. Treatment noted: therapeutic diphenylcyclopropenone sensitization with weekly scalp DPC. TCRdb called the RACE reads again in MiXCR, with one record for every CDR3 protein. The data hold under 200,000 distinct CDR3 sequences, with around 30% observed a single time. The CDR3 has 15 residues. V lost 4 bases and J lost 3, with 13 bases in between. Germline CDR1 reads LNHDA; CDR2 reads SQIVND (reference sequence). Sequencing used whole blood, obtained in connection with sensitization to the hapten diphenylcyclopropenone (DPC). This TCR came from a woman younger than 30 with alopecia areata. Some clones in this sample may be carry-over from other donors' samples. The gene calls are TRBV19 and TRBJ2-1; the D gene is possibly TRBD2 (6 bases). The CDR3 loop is CASSSGAPVYNEQFF. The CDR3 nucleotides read TGTGCCAGTAGTAGCGGGGCGCCGGTCTACAATGAGCAGTTCTTC.